This T cell receptor (beta chain) was sequenced during a study of T cells in Graves' hyperthyroidism and ophthalmopathy. Study-wide background: Peripheral blood was secured at the point of initial diagnosis, before any treatment. Study conclusions and caveats: The blood repertoire included most of the expanded thyroid clonotypes above 0.001.

Authors of the study amplified TCR beta CDR3 regions from RNA transcripts. Using the HTBI primer set, a first-round RT-PCR was run on the TCR CDR3. TCRdb re-called the multiplex PCR reads through MiXCR, storing one row per CDR3 protein. The sample carries 40,000 to 65,000 distinct CDR3 sequences, 48% recorded once. Note on this clonotype: Its antigen is not known.

The germline gives CDR1 LNHDA, CDR2 SQIVND (reference sequence). Trimming cost V 2 bases and J 7 bases, with 9 bases left between them. The CDR3 has 13 amino acids. The source of this sequence is a woman in her fifties or sixties with Graves' ophthalmopathy. The V gene is TRBV19, the J gene TRBJ1-5; possible D gene TRBD1, 5 bases. Sequencing was performed on blood. The CDR3 loop reads CASSILGLQPQHF. CDR3 in DNA: TGTGCCAGTAGTATATTGGGACTCCAGCCCCAGCATTTT.